This entry features one TCR beta chain sequence. Its antigen is not known. The source of the sample is a study of response to subunit inactivated influenza vaccine. Study-wide findings and caveats: Authors suggested seasonal influenza vaccinations each recruit few new T cells.

A single record per CDR3 protein comes from TCRdb applying MiXCR to the RT-PCR reads. Among 550,000 to 600,000 distinct CDR3 sequences listed, approximately 10% were seen once. J was trimmed by 10 bases and V by 3 bases; bases with no gene match: 8. Germline-derived CDR1 and CDR2 are MRHNA and SNTAGT. The CDR3 runs 14 residues. This TCR came from a man aged 50-60 years who received an inactivated influenza vaccine. The chain is built from TRBV6-4 and TRBJ2-1; 8 nucleotides align to TRBD1. Specimen: PBMCs from blood, collected on the day of vaccination. The CDR3 nucleotides read TGTGCCAGCAGTGAGTCGCAGGGGGCTGGCGAGCAGTTCTTC. Translation: CASSESQGAGEQFF.